The 14 T cell receptor beta chains below all came from one sample that was sequenced in a study of cytomegalovirus exposure and HLA in healthy donors. The repertoire was sequenced with immunoSEQ multiplex PCR; TCRdb's copy has only in-frame clones and lacks some. The sample lists more than 130,000 clones; about 91% were seen once. Sequencing was carried out using PBMCs. These receptors came from a woman younger than 35 in good health and CMV-seropositive.

This clone was found once. This chain uses TRBV4-1 with TRBJ1-5, with 10 bases identical to TRBD1. The CDR3 extends over 17 amino acids. Trimming took 4 bases from V and 6 from J; bases not matched to a gene: 12. Germline-derived CDR1 and CDR2 are MGHRA and YSYEKL. The CDR3 loop is CASSPYLTGGLGQPQHF. As DNA, the CDR3 is TGCGCCAGCAGCCCTTACTTGACAGGGGGCCTGGGTCAGCCCCAGCATTTT.

The chain has TRBV4-1 and TRBJ1-6; maybe TRBD1 (5 bases). The CDR3 extends over 18 amino acids. In germline, CDR1 is MGHRA, CDR2 YSYEKL. With 0 bases removed from V and 7 bases from J, the gap between germline ends came to 19 bases. The CDR3 loop is CASSQDHGGGSGNSPLHF. The CDR3, as DNA: TGCGCCAGCAGCCAAGATCACGGGGGTGGGAGTGGGAATTCACCCCTCCACTTT.

This clone was counted a single time. The J gene is TRBJ1-4, the V gene TRBV4-1; no definite D call. Germline CDR1 MGHRA, CDR2 YSYEKL. This CDR3 spans 15 amino acids. Trimming pared 2 bases from V and 10 bases from J, leaving 17 bases between. In DNA, the CDR3 is TGCGCCAGCAGCCAAAGGGAGGGCGCAGAGCGAAAACTGTTTTTT. Its protein is CASSQREGAERKLFF.

This chain links TRBV30 with TRBJ1-5; D unresolved. The CDR3 length is 14 residues. Germline V CDR1 and CDR2: GTSNPN, SVGIG (reference sequence). V shed 1 base and J shed 0 bases, with 7 bases lying between them. This chain's CDR3 is CAWSGDYSNQPQHF. CDR3 in DNA: TGTGCCTGGAGTGGAGATTATAGCAATCAGCCCCAGCATTTT.

In DNA form, the CDR3 reads TGTGCCAGCAGCGTAGATCGGGCGGGACAGGACCCAGCATATGGCTACACCTTC. Translation: CASSVDRAGQDPAYGYTF. The chain recombines TRBV9 with TRBJ1-2, with 8 nucleotides matching TRBD1. The V gene's germline CDR1 is SGDLS and CDR2 YYNGEE. J lost 5 bases, V lost 0 bases, and 15 bases had no gene match. The CDR3 runs 18 residues.

About this clone itself: One junction end disagrees with the germline gene, perhaps due to a read error. CDR3 nucleotides: TGTGCTAGCAGCATGGGACAGGGGGCTACCGGGGAGCTGTTTTTT. Translating it yields CASSMGQGATGELFF. The rearrangement links TRBV7-7 to TRBJ2-2; 12 bases align to TRBD1. Germline CDR1 reads SSHAT; CDR2 reads FNYEAQ (reference sequence). The CDR3 is 15 amino acids.

The chain links TRBV4-3 to TRBJ1-2; maybe TRBD1 (5 bases). The CDR3 runs 15 residues. CDR1 and CDR2 (germline): LGHNA, YSLEER. Trimming pared 0 bases from V and 4 bases from J, leaving 12 bases between. As DNA, the CDR3 is TGCGCCAGCAGCCAAGATGCTGGCAGGGTCTATGGCTACACCTTC. Translated: CASSQDAGRVYGYTF.

V usage is TRBV21-1 and J usage is TRBJ1-6; whether TRBD1, the table's D call, matches the DNA was not checked. TRBV21-1 has pseudogene status. The CDR3 runs to 14 residues. The CDR3 bases are TGTGCCAGCACCTCCGGGACAGGGAAATCACCCCTCCACTTT. Protein product: CASTSGTGKSPLHF.

This rearrangement joins TRBV2 to TRBJ1-5, with D maybe TRBD1 (6 bases). The V end lost 5 bases, the J end lost 7 bases, and 9 bases lay between the germline ends. This CDR3 spans 12 amino acids. Germline values: CDR1 SNHLY, CDR2 FYNNEI. CDR3 sequence reads: CASSTGYQPQHF. CDR3 DNA sequence: TGTGCCAGCAGTACAGGGTACCAGCCCCAGCATTTT.

The chain links TRBV6-6 to TRBJ1-5, with D tentatively TRBD1 (5 bases). V dropped 8 bases and J dropped 3 bases, with 8 bases sitting between them. The CDR3 sequence is 12 residues long. Germline V gene lookup returns CDR1 MNHNY and CDR2 SVGAGI (reference sequence). CDR3 sequence reads: CASAGPNQPQHF. CDR3 coding DNA: TGTGCCAGCGCAGGGCCCAATCAGCCCCAGCATTTT.

CDR3 sequence (DNA): TGCGCCAGCAGCGCCACAGGGGATCCTAACTATGGCTACACCTTC. It encodes CASSATGDPNYGYTF. V usage is TRBV5-1 and J usage is TRBJ1-2; TRBD1 aligns across 7 bases. Germline lookup yields CDR1 SGHRS and CDR2 YFSETQ. V dropped 4 bases and J dropped 0; count of bases not matched to a gene: 6. CDR3 length: 15 residues.

V gene TRBV4-1 combines with J gene TRBJ1-2; TRBD1 aligns across 7 bases. Germline values: CDR1 MGHRA, CDR2 YSYEKL. The length of the CDR3 is 14 residues. V lost 2 bases to trimming and J lost 8 bases; unmatched junction nucleotides: 8. CDR3 protein: CASSQPGGGKGYTF. The CDR3 DNA reads TGCGCCAGCAGCCAACCGGGAGGGGGCAAAGGCTACACCTTC.

The rearrangement uses TRBV5-1 and TRBJ2-7; D may be TRBD1 (6 bases). Germline-derived CDR1 and CDR2 are SGHRS and YFSETQ. The CDR3 covers 15 residues. The V gene lost 0 bases and the J gene lost 2 bases, with 12 bases spanning the gap. Written as DNA, the CDR3 is TGCGCCAGCAGCTTGGGGGGGCGATGGGCCTACGAGCAGTACTTC. It translates to CASSLGGRWAYEQYF.

J is TRBJ2-7 and V is TRBV19; 7 nucleotides line up with TRBD1. This CDR3 region has 14 residues. Trimming removed 6 bases from V and 6 bases from J; junction bases left unmatched: 11. Germline V CDR1 and CDR2: LNHDA, SQIVND (reference sequence). The CDR3 DNA reads as TGTGCCAGTAGCAGTATACAGGGGAAGCGCGAGCAGTACTTC. Translated: CASSSIQGKREQYF.